This entry describes one TCR beta chain. Its matching antigen is unknown. These data are taken from a study of blood T cells in healthy people across ages. A second PCR of roughly 7 to 11 cycles used a sample-barcoded 5' primer and a J-beta primer mix. TCRdb re-derived calls from the 5' RACE reads in MiXCR, one entry per CDR3 protein. Seen here are 850,000 to 1,300,000 distinct CDR3 sequences, less than 50% observed once, and the top ten hold around 18%. There were healthy Caucasian individuals from Russia, aged about 6 to 100, serving as donors. The authors extracted at least 6 micrograms of total RNA per sample. Study-level points and caveats: Naive T cell percentage by flow cytometry tracked strongly with beta diversity.

Sequencing was performed on blood. This receptor was taken from a woman aged 55-70 years in good health.

CDR3 DNA sequence: TGTGCCAGCAGTCCGCCAGGAGGGACCCAGTACTTC. This gives the protein CASSPPGGTQYF. The V and J genes are TRBV28 and TRBJ2-5; TRBD2 is a possible D gene (5 bases). This CDR3 has 12 amino acids. V dropped 5 bases and J dropped 7 bases, with 11 bases sitting between them. Germline CDR1 reads MDHEN; CDR2 reads SYDVKM.